These 20 T cell receptor beta chains came from one sample sequenced in a study of T cell responses to AZD1222 COVID-19 vaccine. The data were produced by immunoSEQ multiplex PCR, yet TCRdb's version contains in-frame clones alone and is incomplete. The table lists around 80,000 clones, roughly 84% of them singletons. The material was peripheral blood, obtained on day 0 of AZD1222 vaccination. The receptors were sampled from an adult in good health.

J is TRBJ2-5 and V is TRBV10-1, with TRBD2 matching 8 bases. The CDR3 runs 15 residues. The ends lost 0 bases at V and 3 bases at J; junction bases unmatched: 3. Per the germline V gene, CDR1 is WNHNN and CDR2 is SYGVQD (reference sequence). The DNA of the CDR3 is TGCGCCAGCAGTGAGTCGGGGGGACTAGAAGAGACCCAGTACTTC. Translating gives CASSESGGLEETQYF.

A remark on this clone: The junction departs from germline at one end; a sequencing error may be responsible. The gene calls are TRBV18 and TRBJ1-2; 9 positions match TRBD1. Germline-derived CDR1 and CDR2 are KGHSH and LQKENI. CDR3 length: 13 residues. The DNA of the CDR3 is TGTGCCAGCTCTCCACAGGGGGCGGAAGGCTACACCTTC. It specifies CASSPQGAEGYTF. The variable domain in full, with the rest retrieved from reference TRBV18 and TRBJ1-2, is NAGVMQNPRHLVRRRGQEARLRCSPMKGHSHVYWYRQLPEEGLKFMVYLQKENIIDESGMPKERFSAEFPKEGPSILRIQQVVRGDSAAYFCASSPQGAEGYTFGSGTRLTVV.

The genes are TRBV4-1 and TRBJ1-2; 9 nucleotides match TRBD1. V lost 0 bases, J lost 4 bases, and 3 bases stayed unmatched. This CDR3 spans 15 amino acids. Germline V gene data show CDR1 as MGHRA and CDR2 as YSYEKL. The CDR3 is CASSQEQGAAYGYTF. CDR3 bases: TGCGCCAGCAGCCAAGAACAGGGGGCGGCCTATGGCTACACCTTC.

The CDR3 bases are TGTGCCAGCAGCCCTGGCGCCCGAGGCTACGAGCAGTACTTC. This sequence encodes CASSPGARGYEQYF. The rearrangement links TRBV3-1 (or the pseudogene TRBV3-2) to TRBJ2-7; no clear D. CDR1 and CDR2 (germline): LGHDT, YNNKEL (reference sequence). This CDR3 contains 14 residues. Trimming removed 4 bases from V and 3 bases from J, with 13 bases in between.

CDR3 sequence (DNA): TGTGCCAGCGGACAGGGAAGGAAGTATAGCTCCTACAATGAGCAGTTCTTC. It encodes CASGQGRKYSSYNEQFF. The rearrangement links TRBV19 to TRBJ2-1; 8 nucleotides agree with TRBD1. CDR3 length: 17 amino acids. The germline V gene has CDR1 LNHDA and CDR2 SQIVND (reference sequence). J was trimmed by 0 bases and V by 9 bases; bases with no gene match: 13.

This CDR3 reads CASSLSGGRSYEQYF. CDR3 bases: TGTGCCAGCAGTTTATCGGGAGGTAGATCCTACGAGCAGTACTTC. The V call is TRBV27, the J call TRBJ2-7; the D gene is possibly TRBD2 (6 bases). CDR3 length: 15 amino acids. V was trimmed by 0 bases and J by 1 base, leaving 10 bases between them. Germline CDR1 MNHEY, CDR2 SMNVEV (reference sequence).

The chain links TRBV11-2 to TRBJ2-7; tentative D call: TRBD1 (6 bases). The CDR3 has 12 amino acids. V dropped 5 bases and J dropped 3 bases, with 8 bases sitting between them. The germline gives CDR1 SGHAT, CDR2 FQNNGV. DNA for the CDR3: TGTGCCAGCAGCCCGACAGGCTACGAGCAGTACTTC. This encodes CASSPTGYEQYF.

The chain links TRBV7-2 to TRBJ1-2; the D is unclear. The V gene lost 2 bases and the J gene lost 2 bases, with 12 bases spanning the gap. This CDR3 has 15 amino acids. Germline values: CDR1 SGHTA, CDR2 FQGNSA. CDR3 sequence (DNA): TGTGCCAGCAGCTTATGGGCTGAACCCAACTATGGCTACACCTTC. Protein: CASSLWAEPNYGYTF. The full variable domain, with the rest looked up from reference TRBV7-2 and TRBJ1-2, is GAGVSQSPSNKVTEKGKDVELRCDPISGHTALYWYRQSLGQGLEFLIYFQGNSAPDKSGLPSDRFSAERTGGSVSTLTIQRTQQEDSAVYLCASSLWAEPNYGYTFGSGTRLTVV.

The genes are TRBV11-1 and TRBJ1-2, with unresolved D. Between the trimmed V and J ends, which lost 8 bases and 8 bases, there was a span of 15 bases. The CDR3 is made up of 12 amino acids. Germline V gene lookup returns CDR1 SGHAT and CDR2 FQDESV (reference sequence). The CDR3 sequence: CASSPGLFGYTF. The DNA for the CDR3 is TGTGCCAGCTCCCCCGGGTTGTTCGGCTACACCTTC.

The chain recombines TRBV20-1 with TRBJ2-4; TRBD2 matches 8 bases. The V gene's germline CDR1 is DFQATT and CDR2 SNEGSKA (reference sequence). The CDR3 is 17 amino acids. The ends lost 3 bases at V and 8 bases at J; junction bases unmatched: 18. Written as DNA, the CDR3 is TGCAGTGCTAGTTGGGCTAGCGGGCCCAAGGCTGTATACATTCAGTACTTC. This encodes CSASWASGPKAVYIQYF.

This clone was observed a few times. The chain combines TRBV7-7 with TRBJ1-1; no firm D call. The CDR3 is 13 amino acids. The germline V gene encodes CDR1 SSHAT and CDR2 FNYEAQ (reference sequence). Trimming stripped 5 bases from V and 2 bases from J, with 9 bases between. CDR3 in amino acids: CASSAQSNTEAFF. The CDR3 bases are TGTGCCAGCAGCGCACAGAGTAACACTGAAGCTTTCTTT.

This chain links TRBV28 with TRBJ1-1; 7 bases agree with TRBD1. Per the germline V gene, CDR1 is MDHEN and CDR2 is SYDVKM. V shed 8 bases and J 0 bases; nucleotides not matched to a gene: 3. The CDR3 has 13 residues. Here the CDR3 DNA reads TGTGCCAGCCGGGACAGAGTGAACACTGAAGCTTTCTTT. Translating it yields CASRDRVNTEAFF.

The genes are TRBV5-1 and TRBJ2-6; no definite D call. Germline lookup yields CDR1 SGHRS and CDR2 YFSETQ. Trimming took 6 bases from V and 2 from J, leaving 9 bases between them. The CDR3 totals 14 residues. The CDR3 DNA follows: TGCGCCAGCACGCTAACCACTGGGGCCAACGTCCTGACTTTC. Translated: CASTLTTGANVLTF.

This rearrangement joins TRBV7-6 to TRBJ2-1, with D possibly TRBD1 on 5 matching bases. CDR3 length equals 15 residues. Trimming stripped 3 bases from V and 5 bases from J, with 14 bases between. CDR1 and CDR2 (germline): SGHVS, FNYEAQ. CDR3 sequence (DNA): TGTGCCAGCAGCTTGGCTGACAGATCTGACAATGAGCAGTTCTTC. It encodes CASSLADRSDNEQFF.

V usage is TRBV15 and J usage is TRBJ2-3, with 7 positions matching TRBD2. Trimming at V came to 0 bases and at J to 2 bases, leaving 2 bases not matched to a gene. The germline V gene encodes CDR1 LNHNV and CDR2 YYDKDF (reference sequence). The CDR3 spans 15 residues. This CDR3 reads CATSRERGDTDTQYF. The CDR3 DNA reads TGTGCCACCAGCAGAGAACGGGGGGACACAGATACGCAGTATTTT.

V gene TRBV3-1 (or the pseudogene TRBV3-2) combines with J gene TRBJ2-1; 7 nucleotides line up with TRBD2. The length of the CDR3 is 17 residues. V trimming: 1 base; J trimming: 0 bases; junction bases outside the gene matches: 6. Per the germline V gene, CDR1 is LGHDT and CDR2 is YNNKEL (reference sequence). The CDR3, as DNA: TGTGCCAGCAGCCAAGGTCTAGCGGACCACTCCTACAATGAGCAGTTCTTC. Protein product: CASSQGLADHSYNEQFF.

The chain has TRBV5-3 and TRBJ1-2; 7 nucleotides match TRBD1. Being an ORF, TRBV5-3 has a function that is uncertain. Trimming cost V 7 bases and J 4 bases; bases outside gene matches: 10. The CDR3 extends over 14 amino acids. The CDR3 loop reads CARPDPQGSYGYTF. The CDR3 DNA sequence: TGTGCCAGACCTGACCCACAGGGGAGCTATGGCTACACCTTC.

This clone was seen just once. V usage is TRBV7-3 and J usage is TRBJ1-1; D unclear. The CDR3 consists of 13 residues. Looked up from germline, CDR1 is SGHTA and CDR2 is FQGTGA. The V end lost 6 bases, the J end lost 5 bases, and 13 bases lay between the germline ends. The DNA of the CDR3 is TGTGCCAGCAGATCCGGCCCGGGGACTGAAGCTTTCTTT. This translates into CASRSGPGTEAFF.

V and J are TRBV2 and TRBJ1-5, with D possibly TRBD1 on 5 matching bases. Trimming removed 4 bases at V and 6 bases at J, with 13 bases between. The CDR3 consists of 14 residues. The V gene's germline CDR1 is SNHLY and CDR2 FYNNEI. CDR3 sequence (DNA): TGTGCCAGCAGTGGGACCGGGGGATTTCAGCCCCAGCATTTT. This codes for CASSGTGGFQPQHF.

This chain connects TRBV6-6 to TRBJ1-5, with D maybe TRBD1 (6 bases). Germline loops: CDR1 MNHNY, CDR2 SVGAGI (reference sequence). This CDR3 contains 18 residues. V lost 5 bases, J lost 4 bases, and 24 bases lay in between. CDR3 amino acids: CASSPRGGRGYPNQPQHF. The CDR3 nucleotides are TGTGCCAGCAGTCCGCGGGGAGGCAGGGGTTACCCTAATCAGCCCCAGCATTTT.